The sequence of this T cell receptor (beta chain) was determined in a study of T cell clones after liver transplantation. Whole-study context: TCRbeta sequencing after a pre-transplant mixed lymphocyte reaction identified graft-donor-reactive clones, later tracked in post-transplant blood.

The protocol was immunoSEQ multiplex PCR, while the TCRdb copy is restricted to in-frame clones and leaves out a portion. The sample holds some 20,000 clones, over 75% seen once. Regarding the study as a whole: Graft donor-reactive T cells possibly entered the graft instead of undergoing deletion.

This clone was counted once. The antigen remains undetermined. V was clipped by 0 bases and J by 5 bases; unmatched bases: 8. The CDR3 runs 16 residues. The germline gives CDR1 SEHNR, CDR2 FQNEAQ (reference sequence). The V and J genes are TRBV7-9 and TRBJ2-5; 8 positions match TRBD1. This clonotype was sampled from a human patient who received a liver transplant. The graft donor may be the source of some T cells. Sequences were derived from CD8+ T cells from blood, sampled less than 50 months after liver transplant. The CDR3 nucleotides read TGTGCCAGCAGCTTAGCGCAGGGGGCTGGGAGGGAGACCCAGTACTTC. Protein sequence: CASSLAQGAGRETQYF.